This is a list of T cell receptor beta chains from one sample in a study of shared clonotypes between healthy human individuals. Sequencing used immunoSEQ multiplex PCR; TCRdb keeps in-frame clones, though not all of them. The repertoire includes under 600,000 clones, roughly 79% of them detected once, and 12% sits in the top ten. The sequenced sample consisted of PBMCs. These receptors all come from a middle-aged woman in good health. Some clones in this sample may be carry-over from other donors' samples. Both conserved end residues are part of each CDR3. A D gene is named only where the DNA matches it firmly. Clone size is stated in some rows and not others, as once, few, many or a class when expanded.

D gene,J gene,V gene,clone size,CDR3 protein,CDR3 DNA
-,TRBJ1-5,TRBV5-4,-,CASSLYPGNNQPQHF,TGTGCCAGCAGCTTGTATCCAGGGAACAATCAGCCCCAGCATTTT
TRBD1,TRBJ2-2,TRBV10-3,once,CAISDDRAGELFF,TGTGCCATCAGTGATGACAGGGCCGGGGAGCTGTTTTTT
TRBD2,TRBJ2-2,TRBV10-3,-,CAITGTSETGELFF,TGTGCCATCACCGGGACTAGCGAAACCGGGGAGCTGTTTTTT
-,TRBJ1-1,TRBV7-3,-,CASSPGQGNTEAFF,TGTGCCAGCAGCCCGGGGCAGGGGAACACTGAAGCTTTCTTT
-,TRBJ1-2,TRBV25-1,-,CASSDWDYGYTF,TGTGCCAGCAGTGACTGGGACTATGGCTACACCTTC
-,TRBJ2-2,TRBV5-4,-,CASSLGPGDPNTGELFF,TGTGCCAGCAGCTTGGGCCCGGGGGACCCGAACACCGGGGAGCTGTTTTTT
-,TRBJ2-1,TRBV5-8,-,CASTRTLNLYNEQFF,TGTGCCAGCACCAGGACCCTAAACCTATACAATGAGCAGTTCTTC
-,TRBJ2-7,TRBV11-2,-,CATGRGYEQYF,TGTGCCACGGGGCGGGGCTACGAGCAGTACTTC
-,TRBJ2-1,TRBV5-4,-,CASSLGGYEQFF,TGTGCCAGCAGCTTGGGTGGCTATGAGCAGTTCTTC
-,TRBJ2-1,TRBV5-1,-,CASSLGGTEQFF,TGCGCCAGCAGCTTGGGGGGGACTGAGCAGTTCTTC
TRBD2,TRBJ2-5,TRBV15,once,CATSRDPAGVGETQYF,TGTGCCACCAGCAGAGATCCAGCGGGAGTGGGAGAGACCCAGTACTTC
TRBD2,TRBJ2-1,TRBV27,-,CASSLSGRPYNEQFF,TGTGCCAGCAGCCTTAGCGGGAGGCCCTACAATGAGCAGTTCTTC
TRBD1,TRBJ2-7,TRBV30,-,CAWSQPTGDPYEQYF,TGTGCCTGGAGTCAACCCACAGGGGACCCCTACGAGCAGTACTTC
TRBD1,TRBJ1-4,TRBV30,-,CAHDRVGEKLFF,TGTGCCCACGACAGGGTCGGTGAAAAACTGTTTTTT
-,TRBJ2-2,TRBV5-1,-,CASSLAQGFDGELFF,TGCGCCAGCAGCTTGGCCCAGGGGTTTGACGGGGAGCTGTTTTTT
-,TRBJ2-7,TRBV5-1,-,CASSFGGAYEQYF,TGCGCCAGCAGCTTCGGGGGAGCCTACGAGCAGTACTTC
-,TRBJ2-1,TRBV4-2,-,CASSRIGRSLYNEQFF,TGTGCCAGCAGCCGAATTGGGCGGTCCCTCTACAATGAGCAGTTCTTC
-,TRBJ2-7,TRBV29-1,once,CSVPSEGTGRYEQYF,TGCAGCGTTCCCTCCGAGGGGACTGGGCGCTACGAGCAGTACTTC
-,TRBJ1-2,TRBV21-1,-,CASSKEEKGKSDYGYTF,TGTGCCAGCAGCAAAGAAGAGAAGGGGAAAAGCGACTATGGCTACACCTTC
-,TRBJ1-2,TRBV18,-,CASSPDGSYGYTF,TGTGCCAGCTCACCCGATGGTAGCTATGGCTACACCTTC
TRBD1,TRBJ1-3,TRBV19,-,CASSIRGQGSPGDNRGIYF,TGTGCCAGTAGTATTCGGGGACAGGGTTCCCCGGGGGACAACCGGGGCATATATTTT
-,TRBJ2-7,TRBV6-1,-,CASGPGPTSHEQYF,TGTGCCAGCGGACCCGGACCGACTTCCCACGAGCAGTACTTC
-,TRBJ1-1,TRBV6-6,-,CASSLPRGDTEAFF,TGTGCCAGCAGTTTACCCAGGGGTGACACTGAAGCTTTCTTT
-,TRBJ1-1,TRBV11-2,-,CASSPIGRHEAFF,TGTGCCAGCAGCCCTATCGGGAGACATGAAGCTTTCTTT
-,TRBJ1-4,TRBV27,-,CASRGGPNEKLFF,TGTGCCAGCAGGGGGGGTCCTAATGAAAAACTGTTTTTT
TRBD1,TRBJ1-4,TRBV7-2,few,CASSPGTGEEKLFF,TGTGCCAGCAGCCCCGGGACAGGGGAGGAAAAACTGTTTTTT
-,TRBJ1-1,TRBV19,once,CASNFGGTEAFF,TGTGCCAGTAATTTCGGGGGGACTGAAGCTTTCTTT
TRBD1,TRBJ2-7,TRBV19,-,CASSIRSVGQGAYEQYF,TGTGCCAGTAGTATCCGGAGCGTTGGACAGGGGGCCTACGAGCAGTACTTC
-,TRBJ2-5,TRBV2,-,CASMGYKETQYF,TGTGCCAGCATGGGGTATAAAGAGACCCAGTACTTC
-,TRBJ2-3,TRBV30,many,CACSLSHTQYF,TGTGCCTGTTCCCTAAGCCACACGCAGTATTTT
-,TRBJ1-1,TRBV7-9,few,CASSNRQVHTEAFF,TGTGCCAGCAGCAACCGACAGGTTCACACTGAAGCTTTCTTT
-,TRBJ1-1,TRBV7-9,-,CASSQGGGQAFF,TGTGCCAGCAGCCAAGGCGGAGGACAAGCTTTCTTT
TRBD1,TRBJ2-7,TRBV11-2,-,CASRPPGTGIYEQYF,TGTGCCAGCAGGCCTCCCGGGACAGGGATCTACGAGCAGTACTTC
-,TRBJ2-4,TRBV30,-,CAWSVTGANIQYF,TGTGCCTGGAGTGTTACGGGGGCAAACATTCAGTACTTC
-,TRBJ1-6,TRBV11-1,-,CASSLVGASPLHF,TGTGCCAGCAGCCTGGTTGGGGCTTCACCCCTCCACTTT
-,TRBJ2-7,TRBV21-1,-,CASSNRGGLYEQYF,TGTGCCAGCAGCAACCGCGGGGGTTTGTACGAGCAGTACTTC
TRBD1,TRBJ1-1,TRBV19,once,CASSITRTGTEAFF,TGTGCCAGTAGTATAACCCGGACAGGTACTGAAGCTTTCTTT
-,TRBJ2-7,TRBV7-3,-,CASSPGGASTYEQYF,TGTGCCAGCAGCCCTGGGGGAGCCTCCACCTACGAGCAGTACTTC
-,TRBJ1-2,TRBV12-5,-,CASGFETNYGYTF,TGTGCTAGTGGTTTCGAGACTAACTATGGCTACACCTTC
-,TRBJ1-2,TRBV5-4,-,CASSLESGHDYGYTF,TGTGCCAGCAGCTTGGAGTCAGGGCATGACTATGGCTACACCTTC
TRBD2,TRBJ2-1,TRBV25-1,-,CASSDPYSQRESWQFF,TGTGCCAGCAGTGACCCCTATAGTCAGCGGGAGAGCTGGCAGTTCTTC
-,TRBJ1-1,TRBV19,-,CASSTSMNTEAFF,TGTGCCAGTAGTACCTCGATGAACACTGAAGCTTTCTTT
TRBD2,TRBJ2-1,TRBV5-1,-,CASSLSAGGFNEQFF,TGCGCCAGCAGCTTGTCGGCGGGAGGGTTCAATGAGCAGTTCTTC
-,TRBJ1-3,TRBV7-6,-,CASSFGTGNTIYF,TGTGCCAGCAGCTTTGGCACAGGAAACACCATATATTTT
TRBD2,TRBJ2-1,TRBV28,-,CASSPNSGRTFF,TGTGCCAGCAGCCCTAATAGCGGGAGAACGTTCTTC
-,TRBJ2-1,TRBV10-2,-,CASSDWTSGPNEQFF,TGCGCCAGCAGTGACTGGACAAGCGGACCCAATGAGCAGTTCTTC
TRBD1,TRBJ1-1,TRBV7-6,-,CASSKGQAMNTEAFF,TGTGCCAGCAGCAAGGGACAGGCGATGAACACTGAAGCTTTCTTT
-,TRBJ1-3,TRBV6-6,-,CASSYLGNTIYF,TGTGCCAGCAGTTACTTAGGGAACACCATATATTTT
TRBD1,TRBJ2-7,TRBV18,-,CASSPKTGVREQYF,TGTGCCAGCTCACCAAAAACAGGGGTCCGTGAGCAGTACTTC
-,TRBJ2-7,TRBV5-4,-,CASSPEQGTYEQYF,TGTGCCAGCAGCCCAGAACAGGGAACCTACGAGCAGTACTTC